One sample yielded the 12 T cell receptor beta chains listed below, sequenced in a study of blood T cell repertoires in COVID-19. Produced via immunoSEQ multiplex PCR; TCRdb's table is partial and in-frame only. The sample shows approximately 200,000 clones, about 84% of them seen only once. The specimen was peripheral blood. The receptors originated from a woman aged 30 to 39 with acute or convalescent COVID-19.

The chain recombines TRBV12-3 or TRBV12-4 with TRBJ1-1; D gene uncertain. The CDR3 is made up of 11 amino acids. Between the trimmed V and J ends, which lost 0 bases and 7 bases, there was a span of 3 bases. The CDR3 protein is CASSLAGEAFF. As DNA, the CDR3 is TGTGCCAGCAGTTTAGCCGGTGAAGCTTTCTTT.

The chain employs TRBV19 and TRBJ1-2; a weak D match, TRBD1 (5 bases). The CDR3 extends over 13 amino acids. Looked up from germline, CDR1 is LNHDA and CDR2 is SQIVND (reference sequence). The V and J ends lost 3 bases and 8 bases respectively, with 13 bases between them. For the CDR3, the DNA is TGTGCCAGTAGTATGGAAGGGGTAGCCGGCTACACCTTC. This translates into CASSMEGVAGYTF.

This chain uses TRBV19 with TRBJ1-2, with 7 bases aligning to TRBD1. Germline CDR1 reads LNHDA; CDR2 reads SQIVND (reference sequence). With V trimmed by 6 bases and J by 7 bases, 8 bases remained unmatched. This CDR3 contains 13 residues. The CDR3 protein is CASRRDRVGGYTF. CDR3 nucleotides: TGTGCCAGTAGGCGAGACAGGGTCGGTGGCTACACCTTC. Filled out from reference TRBV19 and TRBJ1-2, the complete variable domain reads DGGITQSPKYLFRKEGQNVTLSCEQNLNHDAMYWYRQDPGQGLRLIYYSQIVNDFQKGDIAEGYSVSREKKESFPLTVTSAQKNPTAFYLCASRRDRVGGYTFGSGTRLTVV.

The chain employs TRBV6-4 and TRBJ2-1; the match to TRBD2 covers 9 bases. With 4 bases clipped from V and 7 bases from J, the junction kept 11 bases outside the gene matches. Germline CDR1 reads MRHNA; CDR2 reads SNTAGT. This CDR3 comprises 16 residues. CDR3 region: CASSAPSGKAWNEQFF. In DNA, the CDR3 is TGTGCCAGCAGTGCCCCTAGCGGGAAAGCGTGGAATGAGCAGTTCTTC.

The chain is built from TRBV9 and TRBJ1-4; no clear D gene. This CDR3 comprises 17 residues. Trimming took 0 bases from V and 7 from J, leaving 19 bases between them. Looked up from germline, CDR1 is SGDLS and CDR2 is YYNGEE. This CDR3 is CASSVAHGRRRSEKLFF. CDR3 nucleotides: TGTGCCAGCAGCGTAGCCCACGGTCGCAGGAGGTCTGAAAAACTGTTTTTT.

This clone was detected only once. The chain combines TRBV2 with TRBJ2-1; D remains unclear. Trimming took off 8 bases at V and 0 bases at J, with 11 bases between the two ends. Germline V gene data show CDR1 as SNHLY and CDR2 as FYNNEI. This CDR3 contains 14 residues. CDR3 sequence (DNA): TGTGCCAGCCTTCGGCGGAGCTCCTACAATGAGCAGTTCTTC. Residues: CASLRRSSYNEQFF.

The chain uses TRBV7-2 and TRBJ2-5; 8 bases agree with TRBD1. V shed 1 base and J 11 bases; nucleotides not matched to a gene: 9. Germline CDR1 reads SGHTA; CDR2 reads FQGNSA. CDR3 length: 14 amino acids. CDR3 residues: CASSLDSGTGAQYF. The CDR3 DNA is TGTGCCAGCAGCTTAGATTCGGGGACAGGTGCTCAGTACTTC.

The chain joins TRBV5-6 to TRBJ2-3; TRBD2 agrees at 7 bases. The CDR3 sequence is 15 residues long. V was clipped by 1 base and J by 2 bases; unmatched bases: 4. Germline loops: CDR1 SGHDT, CDR2 YYEEEE. The CDR3 here is CASSLPSGVTDTQYF. CDR3 sequence (DNA): TGTGCCAGCAGCTTGCCCAGCGGGGTCACAGATACGCAGTATTTT.

The rearrangement links TRBV7-9 to TRBJ2-1; D possibly corresponds to TRBD2 (5 bases). Germline assignment: CDR1 SEHNR and CDR2 FQNEAQ (reference sequence). Trimming took 4 bases from V and 5 from J, leaving 15 bases between them. This CDR3 is 15 amino acids long. This chain's CDR3 is CASSSYLLEHNEQFF. The CDR3 nucleotides are TGTGCCAGCAGCTCTTATCTACTAGAGCACAATGAGCAGTTCTTC. The whole variable domain, remainder taken from reference TRBV7-9 and TRBJ2-1, is DTGVSQNPRHKITKRGQNVTFRCDPISEHNRLYWYRQTLGQGPEFLTYFQNEAQLEKSRLLSDRFSAERPKGSFSTLEIQRTEQGDSAMYLCASSSYLLEHNEQFFGPGTRLTVL.

The genes are TRBV9 and TRBJ2-5; D is ambiguous. In germline, CDR1 is SGDLS, CDR2 YYNGEE. V shed 3 bases and J shed 0 bases, with 9 bases lying between them. The CDR3 sequence is 14 residues long. DNA for the CDR3: TGTGCCAGCAGCGGAGCAGGCGACCAAGAGACCCAGTACTTC. Amino acids: CASSGAGDQETQYF.

The chain employs TRBV7-3 and TRBJ1-6; TRBD1 aligns across 8 bases. Germline lookup yields CDR1 SGHTA and CDR2 FQGTGA. With V trimmed by 2 bases and J by 7 bases, 4 bases remained unmatched. CDR3 size: 15 residues. CDR3 loop: CASSLGRGLNSPLHF. CDR3 bases: TGTGCCAGCAGCTTAGGCAGGGGGCTCAATTCACCCCTCCACTTT.

The CDR3 is CASSSRGEQYF. DNA of the CDR3: TGTGCCAGCAGCTCCCGGGGCGAGCAGTACTTC. V is TRBV7-9 and J is TRBJ2-7; tentatively, D is TRBD2 (5 bases). With 4 bases removed from V and 6 bases from J, the gap between germline ends came to 7 bases. This CDR3 has 11 amino acids. The germline CDR1 and CDR2 sequences are SEHNR and FQNEAQ (reference sequence).